This TCR beta chain came from a study of blood T cell repertoires in COVID-19. Sequencing used immunoSEQ multiplex PCR; TCRdb keeps in-frame clones, though not all of them. In the table there are 50,000 to 70,000 clones, roughly 80% of which are singletons. The length of the CDR3 is 15 residues. V dropped 1 base and J dropped 4 bases, with 14 bases sitting between them. Germline V gene lookup returns CDR1 SGHRS and CDR2 YFSETQ. The genes are TRBV5-1 and TRBJ2-5, with D hard to call. The sequencing sample was made of peripheral blood. The TCR originated in an elderly man with COVID-19, enrolled during active disease. CDR3 coding DNA: TGCGCCAGCAGCTTGAATCCGCGCCTCGGAGAGACCCAGTACTTC. It translates to CASSLNPRLGETQYF.